These 15 T cell receptor beta chains were sequenced from one sample in a study of T cells in Graves' hyperthyroidism and ophthalmopathy (dated by TCRdb to the late 2010s). Libraries came from multiplex PCR. The sequencer listed for this sample is Illumina HiSeq 2000. TCR beta CDR3 regions were amplified from RNA transcripts. A first-round RT-PCR of the TCR CDR3 used the HTBI primer set with the Qiagen OneStep RT-PCR kit. TCRdb redid the processing of the public reads, applying fastp at Q25 and MiXCR, and retained in-frame beta chains. Entries are consolidated by CDR3 protein sequence, retaining the most common genes and DNA. The sample table records around 500,000 distinct CDR3 sequences; approximately 22% of these occur just once. Around 47% of the sample is taken by the ten largest. The specimen sequenced was blood. These receptors were obtained from a woman aged 70-85 years with Graves' ophthalmopathy.

The chain is built from TRBV4-3 and TRBJ2-2, with D maybe TRBD1 (6 bases). There are 16 residues in the CDR3. The V end lost 0 bases, the J end lost 7 bases, and 15 bases lay between the germline ends. Germline-derived CDR1 and CDR2 are LGHNA and YSLEER. The CDR3 sequence: CASSQEESQGFGELFF. In nucleotides, the CDR3 is TGCGCCAGCAGCCAAGAAGAAAGTCAGGGGTTCGGGGAGCTGTTTTTT.

This clonotype was counted many times. This sequence joins TRBV2 and TRBJ2-1, with 8 bases aligning to TRBD1. Trimming removed 7 bases from V and 0 bases from J; junction bases left unmatched: 2. CDR3 length: 14 residues. Germline V gene data show CDR1 as SNHLY and CDR2 as FYNNEI. In nucleotides, the CDR3 is TGTGCCAGCATGGACAGGGTCTCCTACAATGAGCAGTTCTTC. Residues: CASMDRVSYNEQFF.

Concerning this clonotype itself: The junction departs from the called germline gene at one end, perhaps through a read error. The rearrangement joins TRBV29-1 to TRBJ2-1; 7 nucleotides agree with TRBD1. This CDR3 is 12 amino acids long. Germline CDR1 reads SQVTM; CDR2 reads ANQGSEA. The CDR3 spells CSGIQGINEQLF. The CDR3 nucleotides are TGCAGCGGAATACAGGGGATCAATGAGCAGCTCTTC.

This clonotype has a handful of counts. The chain uses TRBV20-1 and TRBJ2-7, with 8 bases identical to TRBD1. Trimming took 0 bases from V and 3 from J; bases not matched to a gene: 7. The CDR3 has 15 amino acids. Germline lookup yields CDR1 DFQATT and CDR2 SNEGSKA (reference sequence). CDR3 protein: CSARDYRDRSYEQYF. In nucleotides, the CDR3 is TGCAGTGCTAGAGATTATAGGGACAGGAGCTACGAGCAGTACTTC.

This clonotype occurred many times. The genes are TRBV6-1 and TRBJ2-5; 11 nucleotides agree with TRBD1. The CDR3 contains 15 residues. Trimming removed 6 bases from V and 4 bases from J; junction bases left unmatched: 7. CDR1 and CDR2 (germline): MNHNS, SASEGT. The CDR3 is CASRLRDRGGETQYF. For the CDR3, the DNA is TGTGCCAGCAGACTCCGGGACAGGGGGGGAGAGACCCAGTACTTC.

This chain connects TRBV30 to TRBJ2-3; D is unresolved. Per the germline V gene, CDR1 is GTSNPN and CDR2 is SVGIG (reference sequence). Trimming removed 0 bases from V and 2 bases from J, with 12 bases in between. The CDR3 totals 15 residues. The CDR3 region has the DNA TGTGCCTGGAGTGTAGGTTCGGACCCCACAGATACGCAGTATTTT. Amino acid sequence: CAWSVGSDPTDTQYF.

This clonotype turned up a few times. V is TRBV30 and J is TRBJ2-1; D uncertain. There are 11 residues in the CDR3. The germline CDR1 and CDR2 sequences are GTSNPN and SVGIG (reference sequence). For the CDR3, the DNA is TGTGCACTTTCCGGATACAATGAGCAGTTCTTC. Amino acid sequence: CALSGYNEQFF.

This clonotype turned up a few times. The chain combines TRBV13 with TRBJ1-2, with 9 bases matching TRBD1. CDR1 is PRHDT, CDR2 FYEKMQ, per germline (reference sequence). Unmatched junction bases numbered 5, after V lost 3 bases and J lost 0 bases. The CDR3 covers 16 residues. The CDR3 region has the DNA TGTGCCAGCAGCTTGGACAGGGGCAGGACTAACTATGGCTACACCTTC. Translation gives CASSLDRGRTNYGYTF.

This clonotype was seen repeatedly, ten times or more. The chain uses TRBV3-1 and TRBJ2-1; maybe TRBD2 (6 bases). The germline V gene has CDR1 LGHDT and CDR2 YNNKEL (reference sequence). Trimming removed 4 bases from V and 7 bases from J, with 17 bases in between. The CDR3 contains 15 residues. This CDR3 is CASSPDPLGGNEQFF. The CDR3, as DNA: TGTGCCAGCAGCCCGGACCCCCTCGGGGGAAATGAGCAGTTCTTC.

In DNA form, the CDR3 reads TGCAGTGCTAGCGGGTGGTCTAGCGGCCCGTCCGAGCAGTACTTC. Encoded protein: CSASGWSSGPSEQYF. The chain is built from TRBV20-1 and TRBJ2-7, with 7 bases matching TRBD2. Germline assignment: CDR1 DFQATT and CDR2 SNEGSKA (reference sequence). J was trimmed by 6 bases and V by 3 bases; bases with no gene match: 14. There are 15 residues in the CDR3.

A few counts support this clonotype. The V gene is TRBV7-2, the J gene TRBJ2-3; possible D gene TRBD1, 6 bases. The CDR3 length is 15 residues. Germline-derived CDR1 and CDR2 are SGHTA and FQGNSA. V was cut by 5 bases and J by 2 bases, with 14 bases left in between. The CDR3 DNA reads as TGTGCCAGCAGCGTATATGTGGGGGCCACAGATACGCAGTATTTT. Protein product: CASSVYVGATDTQYF.

This clonotype was observed a few times. This chain joins TRBV12-3 or TRBV12-4 and TRBJ1-2, with D perhaps matching TRBD1 (5 bases). The CDR3 is made up of 15 amino acids. The V gene lost 2 bases and the J gene lost 8 bases, with 18 bases spanning the gap. The CDR3: CASSLRGPGLGGYTF. The DNA of the CDR3 is TGTGCCAGCAGTTTACGGGGTCCGGGGCTGGGGGGCTACACCTTC.

This clonotype was seen many times. V usage is TRBV27 and J usage is TRBJ2-7; 7 nucleotides line up with TRBD1. This CDR3 comprises 15 residues. J was trimmed by 2 bases and V by 3 bases; bases with no gene match: 7. Germline V lookup: CDR1 MNHEY, CDR2 SMNVEV (reference sequence). The CDR3 nucleotides read TGTGCCAGCAGTTTCCCGGGACAGCCCCCCTACGAGCAGTACTTC. Its protein product is CASSFPGQPPYEQYF.

This clonotype was recorded many times. The chain combines TRBV12-3 or TRBV12-4 with TRBJ1-2; TRBD1 might be the D (6 bases). The V and J ends lost 7 bases and 7 bases respectively, with 19 bases between them. This CDR3 is built from 14 residues. The CDR3 loop is CASTLSGGLGGYTF. CDR3 DNA sequence: TGTGCCAGCACTCTAAGCGGGGGGCTCGGTGGCTACACCTTC.

This clonotype was seen only a few times. This chain links TRBV6-1 with TRBJ2-5; 7 bases match TRBD1. The CDR3 is made up of 14 amino acids. Germline values: CDR1 MNHNS, CDR2 SASEGT. V was clipped by 6 bases and J by 13 bases; unmatched bases: 17. The CDR3 spells CASRTRQGVSPWYF. In DNA, the CDR3 is TGTGCCAGCAGAACCCGACAGGGAGTGAGCCCGTGGTACTTC.